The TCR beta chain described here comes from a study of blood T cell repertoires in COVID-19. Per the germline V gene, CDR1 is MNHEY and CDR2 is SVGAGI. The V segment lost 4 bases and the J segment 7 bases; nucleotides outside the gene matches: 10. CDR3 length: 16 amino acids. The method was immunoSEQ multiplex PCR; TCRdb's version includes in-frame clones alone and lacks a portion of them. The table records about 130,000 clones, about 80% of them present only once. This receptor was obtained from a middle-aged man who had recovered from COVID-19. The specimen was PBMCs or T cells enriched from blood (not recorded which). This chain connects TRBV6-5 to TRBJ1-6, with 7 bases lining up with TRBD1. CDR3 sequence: CASSSPSTGRNSPLHF. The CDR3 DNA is TGTGCCAGCAGTTCGCCGTCGACAGGGAGGAATTCACCCCTCCACTTT.